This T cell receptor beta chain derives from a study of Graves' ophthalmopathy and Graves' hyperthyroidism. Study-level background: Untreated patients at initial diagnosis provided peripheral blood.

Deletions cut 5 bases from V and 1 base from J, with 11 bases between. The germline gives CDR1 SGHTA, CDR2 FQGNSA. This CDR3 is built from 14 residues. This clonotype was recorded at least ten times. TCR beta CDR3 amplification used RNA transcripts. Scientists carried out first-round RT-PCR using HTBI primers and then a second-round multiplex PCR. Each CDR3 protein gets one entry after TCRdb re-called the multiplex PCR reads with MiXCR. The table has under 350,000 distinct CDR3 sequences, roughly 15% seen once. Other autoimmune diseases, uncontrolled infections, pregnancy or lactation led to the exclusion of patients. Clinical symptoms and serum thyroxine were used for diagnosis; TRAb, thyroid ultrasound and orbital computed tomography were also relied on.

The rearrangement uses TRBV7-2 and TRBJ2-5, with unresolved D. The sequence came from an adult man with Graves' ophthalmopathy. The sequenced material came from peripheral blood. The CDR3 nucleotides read TGTGCCAGCAGCCCCGGCCGATCCCAAGAGACCCAGTACTTC. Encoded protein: CASSPGRSQETQYF.